These 9 T cell receptor beta chains share one sample of origin, sequenced in a study of shared clonotypes between healthy human individuals. Assay: immunoSEQ multiplex PCR; the TCRdb copy retains only in-frame clones and omits some. The sample lists about 1.5 million clones, 95% to 97% occurring once. Specimen: naive CD4+ T cells sorted from blood. Subset in this sample: CD45RA+ positively selected. These receptors were collected from a man aged 25-40 years in good health.

There are a few counts of this clone. The rearrangement joins TRBV9 to TRBJ2-3, with D unclear. The germline gives CDR1 SGDLS, CDR2 YYNGEE. V was shortened by 0 bases and J by 0 bases, with 11 bases between the two germline ends. This CDR3 is built from 16 residues. CDR3 DNA: TGTGCCAGCAGCGTAGCCCCTGTATCGAGCACAGATACGCAGTATTTT. Protein sequence: CASSVAPVSSTDTQYF.

J is TRBJ2-1 and V is TRBV5-1; weak D call: TRBD2 (5 bases). Trimming left V 5 bases short and J 5 bases short, with 11 bases between. The CDR3 spans 13 residues. Germline CDR1 reads SGHRS; CDR2 reads YFSETQ. The CDR3 region is CASRRTFDNEQFF. Here the CDR3 DNA reads TGCGCCAGCAGGCGGACTTTCGACAATGAGCAGTTCTTC.

CDR3 protein: CASSSPLRDEQFF. The CDR3 DNA follows: TGTGCCAGCAGCTCCCCGTTACGGGATGAGCAGTTCTTC. V is TRBV7-2 and J is TRBJ2-1; no clear D. The V end was cut by 4 bases, the J end by 8 bases, with 12 bases between. The CDR3 spans 13 residues. In germline, CDR1 is SGHTA, CDR2 FQGNSA.

CDR3 sequence: CASSLEGTGETEQYF. In nucleotides, the CDR3 is TGCGCCAGCAGCTTGGAGGGGACAGGGGAGACAGAGCAGTACTTC. The chain joins TRBV5-1 to TRBJ2-7; 10 nucleotides match TRBD1. The CDR3 is 15 amino acids. V was pared by 0 bases and J by 7 bases, with 7 bases of the junction left unmatched. Germline assignment: CDR1 SGHRS and CDR2 YFSETQ.

This clone is a singleton in its sample. This chain links TRBV5-1 with TRBJ2-3; 10 nucleotides align to TRBD1. V shed 4 bases, J shed 4 bases, and the junction held 12 bases outside the gene matches. The length of the CDR3 is 17 residues. Germline CDR1 and CDR2: SGHRS and YFSETQ. The CDR3 bases are TGCGCCAGCAGCATTTCTTCGGGACAGGGGTTTCCAGATACGCAGTATTTT. Translated: CASSISSGQGFPDTQYF.

This clone was detected only once. Distinct nucleotide sequences in the sample also encode this CDR3. V is TRBV19 and J is TRBJ1-5, with 11 bases fitting TRBD1. This CDR3 region has 16 residues. CDR1 LNHDA and CDR2 SQIVND come from the germline V gene (reference sequence). Losses at the gene ends were 3 bases for V and 6 bases for J; bases not matched to a gene: 7. In DNA, the CDR3 is TGTGCCAGTAGTATCATAGGGACAGGGGGGAGTCAGCCCCAGCATTTT. As protein: CASSIIGTGGSQPQHF. The variable domain in full, completed from reference TRBV19 and TRBJ1-5, reads DGGITQSPKYLFRKEGQNVTLSCEQNLNHDAMYWYRQDPGQGLRLIYYSQIVNDFQKGDIAEGYSVSREKKESFPLTVTSAQKNPTAFYLCASSIIGTGGSQPQHFGDGTRLSIL.

The chain employs TRBV5-6 and TRBJ2-5, with 11 nucleotides matching TRBD2. Germline lookup yields CDR1 SGHDT and CDR2 YYEEEE. The trim removed 2 bases at V and 2 bases at J, leaving 8 bases unmatched. CDR3 length: 17 amino acids. CDR3: CASSFFLAGGWQETQYF. CDR3 DNA sequence: TGTGCCAGCAGCTTTTTTCTAGCGGGAGGTTGGCAAGAGACCCAGTACTTC.

V is TRBV2 and J is TRBJ2-5; TRBD1 agrees at 11 bases. CDR1 SNHLY and CDR2 FYNNEI come from the germline V gene. The CDR3 contains 14 residues. Unmatched junction bases numbered 1, after V lost 4 bases and J lost 3 bases. CDR3 bases: TGTGCCAGCAGTGGGACAGGGGGCAAAGAGACCCAGTACTTC. Residues: CASSGTGGKETQYF.

The rearrangement links TRBV19 to TRBJ1-3; D ambiguous. The germline CDR1 and CDR2 sequences are LNHDA and SQIVND (reference sequence). Trimming removed 8 bases from V and 0 bases from J, with 14 bases in between. The CDR3 extends over 15 amino acids. The CDR3 here is CASGVGRSSGNTIYF. CDR3 nucleotide sequence: TGTGCCAGTGGAGTGGGGAGAAGCTCTGGAAACACCATATATTTT.